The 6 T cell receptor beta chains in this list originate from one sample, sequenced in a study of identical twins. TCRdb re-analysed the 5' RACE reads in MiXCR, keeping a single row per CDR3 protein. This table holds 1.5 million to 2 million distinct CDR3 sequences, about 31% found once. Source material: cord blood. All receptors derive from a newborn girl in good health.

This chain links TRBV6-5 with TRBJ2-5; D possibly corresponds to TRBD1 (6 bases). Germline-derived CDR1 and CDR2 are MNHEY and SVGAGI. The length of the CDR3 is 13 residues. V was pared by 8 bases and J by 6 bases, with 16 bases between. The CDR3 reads CASLLQGLKTQYF. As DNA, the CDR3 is TGTGCCAGCCTCCTACAGGGTTTAAAGACCCAGTACTTC.

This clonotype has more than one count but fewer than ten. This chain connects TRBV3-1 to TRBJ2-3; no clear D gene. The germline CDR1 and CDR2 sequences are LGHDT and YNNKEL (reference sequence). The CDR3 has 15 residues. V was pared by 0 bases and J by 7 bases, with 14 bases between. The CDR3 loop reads CASSQDLVGTYTQYF. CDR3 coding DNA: TGTGCCAGCAGCCAAGATCTAGTCGGCACGTATACGCAGTATTTT.

CDR3 protein: CSARVSGGALSPYNEQFF. In nucleotides, the CDR3 is TGCAGTGCTAGAGTCAGCGGGGGGGCCCTAAGCCCCTACAATGAGCAGTTCTTC. This chain links TRBV20-1 with TRBJ2-1; 10 bases are a match to TRBD2. The CDR3 consists of 18 residues. Germline V gene lookup returns CDR1 DFQATT and CDR2 SNEGSKA (reference sequence). V was clipped by 1 base and J by 2 bases; unmatched bases: 11.

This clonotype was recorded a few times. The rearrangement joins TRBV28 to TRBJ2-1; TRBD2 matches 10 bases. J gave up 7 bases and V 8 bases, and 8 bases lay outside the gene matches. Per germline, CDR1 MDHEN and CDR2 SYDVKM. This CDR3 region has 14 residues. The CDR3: CASHLAGVRNEQFF. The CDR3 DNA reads TGTGCCAGCCACCTAGCGGGGGTACGTAATGAGCAGTTCTTC.

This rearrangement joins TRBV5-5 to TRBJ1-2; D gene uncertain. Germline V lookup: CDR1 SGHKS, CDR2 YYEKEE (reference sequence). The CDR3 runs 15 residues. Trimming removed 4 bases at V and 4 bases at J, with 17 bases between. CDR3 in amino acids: CASSVSLLVVYGYTF. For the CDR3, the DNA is TGTGCCAGCAGCGTATCCCTTCTTGTTGTCTATGGCTACACCTTC.

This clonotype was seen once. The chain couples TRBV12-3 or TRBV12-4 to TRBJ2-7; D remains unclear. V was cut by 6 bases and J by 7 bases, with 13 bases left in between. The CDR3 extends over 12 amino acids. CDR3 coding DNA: TGTGCCAGCAGCCCGAAATACAATGAGCAGTACTTC. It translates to CASSPKYNEQYF.